Included here is one TCR beta chain sequence, with context. Its antigen is not known. The data derive from a study of a mutant IDH1 vaccine in newly diagnosed glioma. Whole-study context: Treated individuals were around 60% male and roughly 40% female, averaging approximately 40 years of age. Study-level findings and limits: Top-clonotype changes in peripheral T cells seemed unrelated to pseudoprogression. Vaccination induced immune responses in approximately 93% of patients.

Using immunoSEQ multiplex PCR, the repertoire was profiled, and TCRdb retains in-frame clones only, with some absent. There are about 40,000 clones in the sample; roughly 84% occur only once, and about 2.2% lies in the top ten. This CDR3 comprises 13 residues. Trimming removed 2 bases from V and 5 bases from J, with 6 bases in between. In germline, CDR1 is MGHRA, CDR2 YSYEKL. Time point specified: week 11, during vaccination. In every dose of vaccine, 300 ug of mutant IDH1 20-mer peptide was given alongside topical imiquimod. The J gene is TRBJ1-4, the V gene TRBV4-1; weak D call: TRBD1 (5 bases). This clonotype originated in a man aged 35-49 years with glioma. Specimen: PBMCs, collected from a glioma patient whose treatment included an IDH1 peptide vaccine. The CDR3 spells CASSQPGNEKLFF. CDR3 sequence (DNA): TGCGCCAGCAGCCAACCAGGGAATGAAAAACTGTTTTTT.